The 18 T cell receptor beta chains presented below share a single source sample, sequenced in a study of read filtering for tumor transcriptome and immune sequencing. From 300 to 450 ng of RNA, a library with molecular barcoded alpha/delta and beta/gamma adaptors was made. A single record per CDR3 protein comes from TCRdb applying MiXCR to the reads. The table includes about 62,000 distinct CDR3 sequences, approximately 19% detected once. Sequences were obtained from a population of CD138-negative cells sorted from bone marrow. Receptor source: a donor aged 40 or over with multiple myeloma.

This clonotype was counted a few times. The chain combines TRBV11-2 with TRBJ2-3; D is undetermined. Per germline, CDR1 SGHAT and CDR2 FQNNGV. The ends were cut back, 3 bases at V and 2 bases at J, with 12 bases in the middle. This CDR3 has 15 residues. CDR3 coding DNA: TGTGCCAGCAGCTTGTCGAGAACCTACACAGATACGCAGTATTTT. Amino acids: CASSLSRTYTDTQYF.

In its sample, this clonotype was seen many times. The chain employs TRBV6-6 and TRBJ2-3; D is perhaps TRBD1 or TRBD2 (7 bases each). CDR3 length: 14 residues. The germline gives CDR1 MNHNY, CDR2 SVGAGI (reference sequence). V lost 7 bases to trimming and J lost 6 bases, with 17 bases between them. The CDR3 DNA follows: TGTGCCAGCACCCCAGGGGGGGGCTGGGATACGCAGTATTTT. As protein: CASTPGGGWDTQYF.

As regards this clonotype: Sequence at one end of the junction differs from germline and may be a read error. The CDR3 DNA is TGTGCCAGCGTGTGGGGGACCGGGGGGCTGTTTTTT. This translates into CASVWGTGGLFF. This rearrangement joins TRBV6-6 to TRBJ2-2; perhaps TRBD2 as D (6 bases). The CDR3 consists of 12 residues. Germline V gene lookup returns CDR1 MNHNY and CDR2 SVGAGI (reference sequence).

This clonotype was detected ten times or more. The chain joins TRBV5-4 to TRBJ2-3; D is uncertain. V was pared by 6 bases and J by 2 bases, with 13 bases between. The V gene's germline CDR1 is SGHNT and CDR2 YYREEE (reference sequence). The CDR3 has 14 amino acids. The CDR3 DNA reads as TGTGCCAGCACCACCGACTCTGCCACAGATACGCAGTATTTT. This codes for CASTTDSATDTQYF.

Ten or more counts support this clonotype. This CDR3 reads CASSLFKGVRGAYEQYF. CDR3 in DNA: TGTGCCAGCAGCTTATTTAAAGGAGTTAGGGGGGCCTACGAGCAGTACTTC. The chain combines TRBV7-2 with TRBJ2-7, with D possibly being TRBD1 or TRBD2 (6 bases each). The CDR3 totals 17 residues. CDR1 SGHTA and CDR2 FQGNSA come from the germline V gene. V was cut by 2 bases and J by 2 bases, with 19 bases left in between.

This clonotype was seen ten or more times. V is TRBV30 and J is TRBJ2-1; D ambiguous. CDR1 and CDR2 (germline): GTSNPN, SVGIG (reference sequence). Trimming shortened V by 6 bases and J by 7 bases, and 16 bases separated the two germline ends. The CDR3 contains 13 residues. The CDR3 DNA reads TGTGCCTGCACCACTAATGAGGCGAATGAGCAGTTCTTC. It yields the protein CACTTNEANEQFF.

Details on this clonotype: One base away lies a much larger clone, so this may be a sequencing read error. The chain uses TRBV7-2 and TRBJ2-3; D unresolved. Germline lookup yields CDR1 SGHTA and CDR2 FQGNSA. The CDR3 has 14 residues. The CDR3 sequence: CASSLEASIDTQCF. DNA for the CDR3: TGTGCCAGCAGCTTAGAGGCCAGCATAGATACGCAGTGTTTT.

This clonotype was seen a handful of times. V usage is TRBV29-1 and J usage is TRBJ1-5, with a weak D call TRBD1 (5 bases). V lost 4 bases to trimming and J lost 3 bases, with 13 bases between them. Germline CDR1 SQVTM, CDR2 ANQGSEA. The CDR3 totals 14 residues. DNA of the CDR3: TGCAGCGTTGGGGGCAGGGCACCCAATCAGCCCCAGCATTTT. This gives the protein CSVGGRAPNQPQHF.

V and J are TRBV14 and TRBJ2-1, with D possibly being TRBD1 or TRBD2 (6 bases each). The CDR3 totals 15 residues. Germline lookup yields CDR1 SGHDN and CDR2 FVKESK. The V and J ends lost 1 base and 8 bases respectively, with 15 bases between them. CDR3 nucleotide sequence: TGTGCCAGCAGCCAAGTGTATAGGGGGGTTGATGAGCAGTTCTTC. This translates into CASSQVYRGVDEQFF.

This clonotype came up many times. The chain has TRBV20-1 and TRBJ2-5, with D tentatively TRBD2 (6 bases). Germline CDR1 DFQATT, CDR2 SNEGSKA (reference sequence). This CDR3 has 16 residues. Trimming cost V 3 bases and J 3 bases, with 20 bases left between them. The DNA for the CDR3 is TGCAGTGCTAGTCGACCGGGTAGCGGACTCGAAGAGACCCAGTACTTC. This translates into CSASRPGSGLEETQYF.

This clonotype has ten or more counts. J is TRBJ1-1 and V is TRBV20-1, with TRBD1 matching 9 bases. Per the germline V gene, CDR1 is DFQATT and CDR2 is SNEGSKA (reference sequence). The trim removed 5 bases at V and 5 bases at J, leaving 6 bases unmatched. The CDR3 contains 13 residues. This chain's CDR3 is CSASTGGATEAFF. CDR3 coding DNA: TGCAGTGCTTCCACAGGGGGCGCGACTGAAGCTTTCTTT.

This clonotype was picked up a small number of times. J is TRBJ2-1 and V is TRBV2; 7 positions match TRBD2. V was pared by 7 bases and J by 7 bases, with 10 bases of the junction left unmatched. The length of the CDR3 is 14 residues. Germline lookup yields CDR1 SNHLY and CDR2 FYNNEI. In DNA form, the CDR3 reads TGTGCCAGCACCTTTTGGGGGGGAGGGAATGAGCAGTTCTTC. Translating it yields CASTFWGGGNEQFF.

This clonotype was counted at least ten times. This CDR3 is CASSPDLGGADTQYF. The DNA for the CDR3 is TGTGCCAGCAGTCCCGATTTGGGTGGGGCAGATACGCAGTATTTT. The gene calls are TRBV28 and TRBJ2-3; D is uncertain. CDR1 and CDR2 (germline): MDHEN, SYDVKM. Trimming removed 5 bases from V and 4 bases from J, with 16 bases in between. The CDR3 is 15 amino acids.

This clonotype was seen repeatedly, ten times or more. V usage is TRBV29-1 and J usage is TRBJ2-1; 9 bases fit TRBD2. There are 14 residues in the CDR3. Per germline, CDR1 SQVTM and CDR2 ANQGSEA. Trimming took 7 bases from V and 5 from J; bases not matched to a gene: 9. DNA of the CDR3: TGCAGCGCCGGACGGGCTAGCGGGAACAATGAGCAGTTCTTC. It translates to CSAGRASGNNEQFF.

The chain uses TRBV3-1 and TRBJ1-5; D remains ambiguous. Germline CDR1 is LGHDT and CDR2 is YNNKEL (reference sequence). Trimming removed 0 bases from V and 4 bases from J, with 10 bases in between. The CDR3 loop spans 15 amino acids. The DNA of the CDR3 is TGTGCCAGCAGCCAAGATTTGAACAGTAATCAGCCCCAGCATTTT. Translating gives CASSQDLNSNQPQHF. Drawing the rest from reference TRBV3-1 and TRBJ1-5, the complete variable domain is DTAVSQTPKYLVTQMGNDKSIKCEQNLGHDTMYWYKQDSKKFLKIMFSYNNKELIINETVPNRFSPKSPDKAHLNLHINSLELGDSAVYFCASSQDLNSNQPQHFGDGTRLSIL.

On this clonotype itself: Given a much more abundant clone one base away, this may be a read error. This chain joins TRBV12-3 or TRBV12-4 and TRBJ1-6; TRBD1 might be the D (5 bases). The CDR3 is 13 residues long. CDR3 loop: CASSLQGRAPPHF. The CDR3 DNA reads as TGTGCCAGCAGTTTACAGGGACGGGCACCCCCCCACTTT.

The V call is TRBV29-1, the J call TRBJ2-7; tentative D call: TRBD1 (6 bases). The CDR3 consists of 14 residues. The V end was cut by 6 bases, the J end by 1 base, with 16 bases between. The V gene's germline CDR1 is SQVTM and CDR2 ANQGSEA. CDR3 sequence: CSVPIGQLSYEQYF. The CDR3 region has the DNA TGCAGCGTGCCCATAGGACAGTTATCCTACGAGCAGTACTTC.

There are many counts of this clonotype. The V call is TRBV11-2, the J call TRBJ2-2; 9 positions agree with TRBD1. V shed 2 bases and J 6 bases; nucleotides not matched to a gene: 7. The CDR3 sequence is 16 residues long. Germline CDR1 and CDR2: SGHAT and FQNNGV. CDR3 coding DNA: TGTGCCAGCAGCTTACGGAAGGGACAGGGAGCCGGGGAGCTGTTTTTT. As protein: CASSLRKGQGAGELFF.